These T cell receptor beta chains were read from a single sample in a study of blood T cell repertoires in COVID-19. This table comes from immunoSEQ multiplex PCR, and its TCRdb copy is limited to in-frame clones, with some not included. Counted here are roughly 140,000 clones, roughly four fifths occurring once; the ten biggest clones make up roughly 6.5%. The sequenced sample consisted of peripheral blood. These receptor sequences come from a human donor in a cohort sampled during active COVID-19. Each CDR3 is given without its conserved first and last residue.

>TRBJ2-5|TRBV5-4
ASSSRGTSGGYQETQY
>TRBJ2-2|TRBV6-4
ASSEGGVGTNTGELF
>TRBJ2-2|TRBV19
ASSPKQGAGELF
>TRBJ2-5|TRBV19
ASSTGVGGAETQY
>TRBJ2-3|TRBV7-2
ASSLQLASTDTQY
>TRBJ1-1|TRBV28
ASGGLQGREAF
>TRBJ2-3|TRBV2
ASAGGSDTQY
>TRBJ2-7|TRBV11-3
ASSPKTGNSREQY
>TRBJ2-3|TRBV6-2/TRBV6-3
ASSSQTSILDTQY
>TRBJ2-7|TRBV6-5
ASKPYSSYEQY
>TRBJ1-4|TRBV5-4
ASSPHGLPLNEKLF
>TRBJ2-5|TRBV6-5
ASSYDPDSKETQY
>TRBJ1-2|TRBV20-1
SASLGVIYGYT
>TRBJ2-1|TRBV9
ASSVDPQLTHNEQF
>TRBJ2-1|TRBV4-3
ASSQAGTGVTNEQF
>TRBJ1-2|TRBV7-6
ASSLADSANYGYT
>TRBJ1-4|TRBV5-5
ASSLFGGAGNEKLF
>TRBJ2-7|TRBV3-1/TRBV3-2
ASSQTTGTRRREQY
>TRBJ2-3|TRBV10-3
AIGSQGNEGTQY
>TRBJ2-2|TRBV9
ASSPMDRANTGELF
>TRBJ1-1|TRBV6-2/TRBV6-3
ASSYSNAGPNTEAF
>TRBJ1-2|TRBV10-1
ASRWGPGGARGYT
>TRBJ1-5|TRBV2
ASSSDRQNQPQH
>TRBJ2-1|TRBV19
ASSIENNRLHNEQF
>TRBJ2-4|TRBV4-2
ASSQGSQDRENIQY
>TRBJ2-6|TRBV19
ASSRENSGANVLT
>TRBJ1-5|TRBV2
ASRGQGNQPQH